This entry lists 6 T cell receptor beta chains sequenced from one sample in a study of T cells in Graves' hyperthyroidism and ophthalmopathy. Amplified regions were TCR beta CDR3 sequences from RNA transcripts. The HTBI primer set served for first-round RT-PCR of the TCR CDR3. One entry per CDR3 protein, called by TCRdb with MiXCR from the multiplex PCR reads. Here the sample spans about 640,000 distinct CDR3 sequences, around 20% being singletons. Sequencing used blood. Receptors originate from a man younger than 45 with Graves' ophthalmopathy.

This clonotype was recorded a few times. J is TRBJ1-1 and V is TRBV7-8; 11 positions agree with TRBD1. The CDR3 totals 16 residues. The germline gives CDR1 SGHVS, CDR2 FQNEAQ. Germline trimming cut 6 bases from V and 1 base from J; bases unmatched to any gene: 7. CDR3 protein: CASRFPGQGENTEAFF. The CDR3 coding sequence is TGTGCCAGCAGGTTTCCGGGACAGGGGGAGAACACTGAAGCTTTCTTT.

This clonotype was observed a single time. The chain combines TRBV12-3 or TRBV12-4 with TRBJ2-1; D gene ambiguous. Trimming removed 6 bases at V and 9 bases at J, with 18 bases between. CDR3 length equals 14 residues. The CDR3 is CASRNARELGEQFF. CDR3 bases: TGTGCCAGCAGGAACGCGCGCGAGTTGGGTGAGCAGTTCTTC.

This clonotype was counted at least ten times. The genes are TRBV14 and TRBJ2-3; no definite D call. Germline V CDR1 and CDR2: SGHDN, FVKESK. Trimming removed 4 bases at V and 6 bases at J, with 17 bases between. This CDR3 has 15 amino acids. The CDR3 spells CASSPLKGNPDTQYF. In nucleotides, the CDR3 is TGTGCCAGCAGCCCTCTCAAGGGCAATCCGGATACGCAGTATTTT.

The chain recombines TRBV10-3 with TRBJ1-2; D call uncertain. CDR1 and CDR2 (germline): ENHRY, SYGVKD. V dropped 2 bases and J dropped 6 bases, with 10 bases sitting between them. The CDR3 has 13 residues. The CDR3 DNA follows: TGTGCCATCAGTGAGGACCATTCGAATGGCTACACCTTC. Protein product: CAISEDHSNGYTF.

A remark on this clonotype: Just one base apart from a much larger clone, this may be a read error. The chain employs TRBV6-9 and TRBJ2-1; the match to TRBD2 covers 10 bases. This CDR3 region has 15 residues. Germline lookup yields CDR1 MNHGY and CDR2 SVAAGI. CDR3 sequence reads: CASSSTGTSVHEQSF. DNA for the CDR3: TGTGCCAGCAGTTCCACCGGGACTAGCGTCCATGAGCAGTCCTTC.

This chain joins TRBV29-1 and TRBJ2-7; a weak D match, TRBD2 (5 bases). This CDR3 contains 12 residues. Germline-derived CDR1 and CDR2 are SQVTM and ANQGSEA. V shed 7 bases and J shed 2 bases, with 12 bases lying between them. DNA for the CDR3: TGCAGCGCACTAGGATCGACCTACGAGCAGTACTTC. Protein product: CSALGSTYEQYF.